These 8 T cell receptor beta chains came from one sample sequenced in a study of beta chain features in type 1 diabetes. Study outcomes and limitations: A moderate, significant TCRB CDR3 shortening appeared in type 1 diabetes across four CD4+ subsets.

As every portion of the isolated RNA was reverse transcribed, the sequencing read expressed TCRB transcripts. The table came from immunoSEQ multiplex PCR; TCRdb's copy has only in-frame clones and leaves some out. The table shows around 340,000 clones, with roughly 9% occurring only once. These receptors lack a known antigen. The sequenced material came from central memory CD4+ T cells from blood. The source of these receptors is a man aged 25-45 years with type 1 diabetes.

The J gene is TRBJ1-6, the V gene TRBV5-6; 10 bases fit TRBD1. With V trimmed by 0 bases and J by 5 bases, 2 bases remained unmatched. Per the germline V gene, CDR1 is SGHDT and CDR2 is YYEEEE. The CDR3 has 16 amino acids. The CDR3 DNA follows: TGTGCCAGCAGCTTGGGCGGGACAGGGGATAATTCACCCCTCCACTTT. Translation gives CASSLGGTGDNSPLHF.

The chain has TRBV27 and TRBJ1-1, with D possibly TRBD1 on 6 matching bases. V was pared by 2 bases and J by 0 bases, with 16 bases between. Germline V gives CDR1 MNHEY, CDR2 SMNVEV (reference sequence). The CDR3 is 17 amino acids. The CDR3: CASSLGGGGGMNTEAFF. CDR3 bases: TGTGCCAGCAGTTTAGGGGGAGGAGGGGGGATGAACACTGAAGCTTTCTTT.

The CDR3 here is CASSDSPGAGYTF. CDR3 in DNA: TGTGCCAGCAGTGACTCCCCGGGGGCCGGCTACACCTTC. This chain joins TRBV2 and TRBJ1-2; TRBD1 might be the D (6 bases). Germline V CDR1 and CDR2: SNHLY, FYNNEI. The CDR3 runs 13 residues. Trimming stripped 3 bases from V and 8 bases from J, with 13 bases between.

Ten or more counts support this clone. CDR3 nucleotide sequence: TGTGCCAGCAGCCATTCTAGCGGGTCTGATACGCAGTATTTT. It yields the protein CASSHSSGSDTQYF. V usage is TRBV5-4 and J usage is TRBJ2-3; 8 bases line up with TRBD2. The CDR3 sequence is 14 residues long. V lost 4 bases to trimming and J lost 6 bases; unmatched junction nucleotides: 7. CDR1 and CDR2 (germline): SGHNT, YYREEE (reference sequence).

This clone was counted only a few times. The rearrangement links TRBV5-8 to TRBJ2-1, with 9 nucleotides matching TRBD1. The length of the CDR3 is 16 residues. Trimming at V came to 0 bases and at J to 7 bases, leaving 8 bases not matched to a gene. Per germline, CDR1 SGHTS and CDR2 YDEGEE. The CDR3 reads CASSLAWDRDSNEQFF. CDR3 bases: TGTGCCAGCAGCTTGGCGTGGGACAGGGACTCAAATGAGCAGTTCTTC.

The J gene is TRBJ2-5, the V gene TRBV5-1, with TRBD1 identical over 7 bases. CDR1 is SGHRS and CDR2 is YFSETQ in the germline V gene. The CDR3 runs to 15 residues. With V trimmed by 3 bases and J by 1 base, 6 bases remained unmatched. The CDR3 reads CASSWDGTAQETQYF. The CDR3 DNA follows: TGCGCCAGCAGCTGGGACGGGACAGCCCAAGAGACCCAGTACTTC.

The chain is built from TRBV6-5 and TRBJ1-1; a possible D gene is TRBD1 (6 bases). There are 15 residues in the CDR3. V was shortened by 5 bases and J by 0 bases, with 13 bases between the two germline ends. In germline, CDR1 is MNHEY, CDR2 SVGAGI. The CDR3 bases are TGTGCCAGCAGTGGCCTGACAGGTTTGAACACTGAAGCTTTCTTT. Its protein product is CASSGLTGLNTEAFF.

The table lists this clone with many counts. This CDR3 reads CAINPTGYSSGANVLTF. In DNA form, the CDR3 reads TGTGCCATCAATCCGACAGGTTACAGCTCTGGGGCCAACGTCCTGACTTTC. This chain joins TRBV10-3 and TRBJ2-6, with D maybe TRBD1 (6 bases). The V end lost 7 bases, the J end lost 0 bases, and 16 bases lay between the germline ends. Germline V gene sequence: CDR1 ENHRY, CDR2 SYGVKD. The CDR3 has 17 amino acids.